The 18 T cell receptor beta chains reported below all come from one sample, sequenced in a study of blood T cell repertoires in COVID-19. Clones were sequenced by immunoSEQ multiplex PCR, and TCRdb holds only the in-frame ones, with some missing. The table includes under 300,000 clones, more than 85% detected once. The sequenced sample consisted of peripheral blood. The receptors come from a man aged 18 to 29 with active or convalescent COVID-19.

This sequence joins TRBV25-1 and TRBJ1-5; 11 positions match TRBD1. The CDR3 spans 16 residues. Germline loops: CDR1 MGHDK, CDR2 SYGVNS. The junction had 5 bases not matched to a gene; V was cut back by 3 bases and J by 4 bases. CDR3 residues: CASSDAGTGGNQPQHF. CDR3 nucleotides: TGTGCCAGCAGTGACGCCGGGACAGGGGGAAATCAGCCCCAGCATTTT. Looking up the rest from reference TRBV25-1 and TRBJ1-5 gives the full variable domain: EADIYQTPRYLVIGTGKKITLECSQTMGHDKMYWYQQDPGMELHLIHYSYGVNSTEKGDLSSESTVSRIRTEHFPLTLESARPSHTSQYLCASSDAGTGGNQPQHFGDGTRLSIL.

This chain uses TRBV7-2 with TRBJ2-7, with TRBD2 matching 9 bases. The V gene's germline CDR1 is SGHTA and CDR2 FQGNSA. Trimming cost V 4 bases and J 1 base; bases outside gene matches: 2. CDR3 length: 14 residues. CDR3 region: CASSYSGGSYEQYF. CDR3 DNA sequence: TGTGCCAGCAGCTATAGCGGGGGATCCTACGAGCAGTACTTC.

This clone was detected only once. The genes are TRBV7-3 and TRBJ2-3, with 8 bases lining up with TRBD2. Germline assignment: CDR1 SGHTA and CDR2 FQGTGA. The V gene end was trimmed by 5 bases and the J gene end by 2 bases; junction bases not matched to a gene: 6. This CDR3 has 15 residues. The CDR3 reads CASSRSGIHTDTQYF. The CDR3 DNA is TGTGCCAGCAGCCGTAGCGGGATTCACACAGATACGCAGTATTTT.

The rearrangement joins TRBV25-1 to TRBJ2-1; 11 positions agree with TRBD2. From germline, CDR1 is MGHDK and CDR2 SYGVNS. CDR3 length: 17 residues. V shed 1 base and J 2 bases; nucleotides not matched to a gene: 4. CDR3 sequence reads: CASSESASGRTYNEQFF. For the CDR3, the DNA is TGTGCCAGCAGTGAATCGGCTAGCGGGAGGACCTACAATGAGCAGTTCTTC. Based on the CDR3 plus reference TRBV25-1 and TRBJ2-1, the full variable domain is EADIYQTPRYLVIGTGKKITLECSQTMGHDKMYWYQQDPGMELHLIHYSYGVNSTEKGDLSSESTVSRIRTEHFPLTLESARPSHTSQYLCASSESASGRTYNEQFFGPGTRLTVL.

V is TRBV24-1 and J is TRBJ2-7, with 9 nucleotides matching TRBD1. The CDR3 extends over 15 amino acids. CDR1 KGHDR and CDR2 SFDVKD come from the germline V gene. Trimming took 3 bases from V and 3 from J; bases not matched to a gene: 5. CDR3 amino acids: CATSDVRDRVYEQYF. CDR3 coding DNA: TGTGCCACCAGTGATGTTCGGGACAGGGTCTACGAGCAGTACTTC.

This sequence joins TRBV29-1 and TRBJ2-1, with TRBD2 matching 12 bases. From germline, CDR1 is SQVTM and CDR2 ANQGSEA. V lost 6 bases, J lost 6 bases, and 9 bases stayed unmatched. CDR3 length: 15 amino acids. The CDR3, as DNA: TGCAGCGTGGATCCGACTAGCGGGAGAGCCAATGAGCAGTTCTTC. Translated: CSVDPTSGRANEQFF.

V gene TRBV19 combines with J gene TRBJ1-6; D gene ambiguous. CDR1 LNHDA and CDR2 SQIVND come from the germline V gene (reference sequence). The CDR3 contains 14 residues. Trimming removed 5 bases at V and 7 bases at J, with 12 bases between. CDR3 bases: TGTGCCAGTAGTCCTCGAGCGGGGAATTCACCCCTCCACTTT. Translated, it gives CASSPRAGNSPLHF.

J is TRBJ2-7 and V is TRBV9; D is unclear. Germline values: CDR1 SGDLS, CDR2 YYNGEE. The CDR3 is made up of 13 amino acids. V shed 3 bases and J shed 4 bases, with 11 bases lying between them. The CDR3, as DNA: TGTGCCAGCAGCGGCGAAGGAGAGTACGAGCAGTACTTC. The encoded protein is CASSGEGEYEQYF.

The V gene is TRBV19, the J gene TRBJ2-7, with D possibly TRBD1 on 6 matching bases. The germline CDR1 and CDR2 sequences are LNHDA and SQIVND (reference sequence). V was clipped by 3 bases and J by 7 bases, with 10 bases between them. The CDR3 covers 12 residues. The CDR3 region has the DNA TGTGCCAGTAGTATTACAGGGATTGAGCAGTACTTC. Protein product: CASSITGIEQYF.

The chain combines TRBV24-1 with TRBJ2-1; tentatively, D is TRBD2 (6 bases). Germline CDR1 KGHDR, CDR2 SFDVKD. The germline V and J ends were trimmed by 5 bases and 0 bases, with 22 bases remaining between them. The CDR3 has 19 residues. The CDR3 region has the DNA TGTGCCACCAGTGCCGTTTCCTTGACGGGGGTAAGCTCCTACAATGAGCAGTTCTTC. It is translated as CATSAVSLTGVSSYNEQFF.

J is TRBJ1-1 and V is TRBV28; 9 bases fit TRBD1. The trim removed 6 bases at V and 1 base at J, leaving 9 bases unmatched. This CDR3 is 16 amino acids long. Germline lookup yields CDR1 MDHEN and CDR2 SYDVKM. The CDR3 here is CASRDRDRVTNTEAFF. The CDR3 DNA sequence: TGTGCCAGCAGAGATCGGGACAGGGTGACGAACACTGAAGCTTTCTTT.

The gene calls are TRBV7-3 and TRBJ1-1, with D unresolved. The length of the CDR3 is 13 residues. Germline V gives CDR1 SGHTA, CDR2 FQGTGA. The V end was cut by 3 bases, the J end by 1 base, with 6 bases between. The CDR3 spells CASSFSSNTEAFF. In nucleotides, the CDR3 is TGTGCCAGCAGCTTTAGTTCGAACACTGAAGCTTTCTTT.

This rearrangement joins TRBV5-1 to TRBJ2-1; 7 bases fit TRBD1. Germline trimming cut 3 bases from V and 5 bases from J; bases unmatched to any gene: 8. The CDR3 sequence is 15 residues long. In germline, CDR1 is SGHRS, CDR2 YFSETQ. The CDR3 region is CASSYSPGQNNEQFF. In DNA, the CDR3 is TGCGCCAGCAGCTATTCACCGGGACAGAACAATGAGCAGTTCTTC.

V is TRBV19 and J is TRBJ1-1, with 9 bases fitting TRBD1. This CDR3 contains 16 residues. The V gene's germline CDR1 is LNHDA and CDR2 SQIVND (reference sequence). Trimming at V came to 5 bases and at J to 1 base, leaving 8 bases not matched to a gene. CDR3 residues: CASSSRTGEENTEAFF. In nucleotides, the CDR3 is TGTGCCAGTAGTTCTAGGACAGGGGAAGAGAACACTGAAGCTTTCTTT.

The chain carries TRBV19 and TRBJ1-1; 11 bases fit TRBD1. CDR1 is LNHDA, CDR2 SQIVND, per germline (reference sequence). The CDR3 runs to 13 residues. The junction had 2 bases not matched to a gene; V was cut back by 8 bases and J by 3 bases. This chain's CDR3 is CASGTGGYTEAFF. Written as DNA, the CDR3 is TGTGCCAGTGGGACAGGGGGTTACACTGAAGCTTTCTTT.

The V gene is TRBV29-1, the J gene TRBJ1-4; no firm D call. The V end was cut by 4 bases, the J end by 7 bases, with 7 bases between. The germline CDR1 and CDR2 sequences are SQVTM and ANQGSEA. The CDR3 contains 11 residues. The CDR3 region is CSVGEGEKLFF. Written as DNA, the CDR3 is TGCAGCGTTGGTGAGGGTGAAAAACTGTTTTTT.

The chain employs TRBV27 and TRBJ1-2, with 9 positions matching TRBD1. Trimming at V came to 6 bases and at J to 6 bases, leaving 17 bases not matched to a gene. The CDR3 length is 17 residues. Germline V gene lookup returns CDR1 MNHEY and CDR2 SMNVEV (reference sequence). The CDR3 nucleotides read TGTGCCAGCAGCCCCAACCCGGACAGGGGATCGTTGGATGGCTACACCTTC. Amino acid sequence: CASSPNPDRGSLDGYTF.

This rearrangement joins TRBV28 to TRBJ1-1; D perhaps matches TRBD1 (6 bases). The germline gives CDR1 MDHEN, CDR2 SYDVKM. The CDR3 length is 13 residues. The V and J ends lost 6 bases and 8 bases respectively, with 16 bases between them. This chain's CDR3 is CASSPGQRGEAFF. The CDR3, as DNA: TGTGCCAGCAGCCCGGGACAAAGAGGAGAAGCTTTCTTT.